This T cell receptor (beta chain) was recovered during a study of tumor-infiltrating lymphocytes in primary liver carcinoma. The table lists this clonotype with many counts. Its antigen is still unknown. Synthesis of TCR beta cDNA was carried out from about 500 ng total RNA with a constant-region primer. Library construction for TCR beta comprised three nested multiplex PCR rounds performed with slightly modified ARM-PCR. A C-beta reverse primer and TRBV1-TRBV30 forward primers served in each of the first two PCR rounds, at about 10 cycles apiece. One entry per CDR3 protein results from TCRdb running MiXCR on the multiplex PCR reads. The sample has hundreds of thousands of distinct CDR3 sequences, about three fifths seen once. Unsorted whole blood yielded blood RNA, and germline DNA was extracted as well. Findings of the study overall: Tumor top-250-clone fractions significantly exceeded those of blood (p = 0.039).

The ends lost 5 bases at V and 3 bases at J; junction bases unmatched: 5. The CDR3 loop spans 14 amino acids. CDR1 and CDR2 (germline): SGHNT, YENEEA. The rearrangement joins TRBV11-3 to TRBJ2-7; 9 nucleotides agree with TRBD2. This TCR derives from a woman aged 25-40 years with primary liver carcinoma and hepatitis B virus infection. Sequencing was done on a sample of peripheral blood. CDR3 in amino acids: CASSLQLAGYEQYF. In DNA form, the CDR3 reads TGTGCCAGCAGCCTTCAACTAGCGGGCTACGAGCAGTACTTC.